Listed below are T cell receptor beta chains from one sample, sequenced in a study of OX40 agonist ivuxolimab in advanced cancers. Measured with immunoSEQ multiplex PCR; TCRdb has only the in-frame clones, and not every one. The top ten clones hold 7.9% of a sample with some 71,000 clones, less than 90% of them seen once. The sample was CD4+ or CD8+ T cells sorted from blood, taken in a trial of the OX40 agonist ivuxolimab. The origin of the receptors is an adult with an advanced solid tumor such as melanoma, head and neck, liver or kidney cancer. Each CDR3 is given with its conserved first and last residue. Fields, in order: D gene, J gene, clone size, V gene, CDR3 DNA, CDR3 protein. D genes are given only for firm matches. Only some rows state a clone size, as once, few, many or a class for expanded clones.

NA,TRBJ1-2,few,TRBV19,TGTGCCAGTACTACGGCCCTGACAGGAAACTATGGCTACACCTTC,CASTTALTGNYGYTF
NA,TRBJ2-3,NA,TRBV7-8,TGTGCCAGCAGCGGCCGAGGTGCTCTTTTAGATACGCAGTATTTT,CASSGRGALLDTQYF
NA,TRBJ1-3,NA,TRBV18,TGTGCCAGCTCACCCAAATCCGGGTCGCGACCCGCTGGAAACACCATATATTTT,CASSPKSGSRPAGNTIYF
TRBD1,TRBJ2-2,NA,TRBV7-2,TGTGCCAGCAGCTTAAGGAGCCAGGGGGCCTTTGCCGGGGAGCTGTTTTTT,CASSLRSQGAFAGELFF
NA,TRBJ2-7,NA,TRBV4-1,TGCGCCAGCAGCCAAGTGGAGACTAGTAGAAGGGAGTACTTC,CASSQVETSRREYF
NA,TRBJ2-7,NA,TRBV29-1,TGCAGCGTTGAATCCCGGGAACGCTACGAGCAGTACTTC,CSVESRERYEQYF
NA,TRBJ2-2,NA,TRBV18,TGTGCCAGCTCACCGCTCCGGGACGGCGCGAACACCGGGGAGCTGTTTTTT,CASSPLRDGANTGELFF
TRBD1,TRBJ2-5,NA,TRBV7-2,TGTGCCAGCAGCCGATCCTTCGGGACAGAAGAGACCCAGTACTTC,CASSRSFGTEETQYF
NA,TRBJ1-2,NA,TRBV4-3,TGCGCCAGCAGCCAAGTCTCCTGGGGGGTGGGCTATGGCTACACCTTC,CASSQVSWGVGYGYTF
TRBD1,TRBJ2-7,NA,TRBV2,TGTGCCAGCACCCGGGACAGCCTCTCCTACGAGCAGTACTTC,CASTRDSLSYEQYF
TRBD2,TRBJ2-7,NA,TRBV11-2,TGTGCCAGCAGCTTAGATGGGAGCGGGAGACTCTCCGGCGAGCAGTACTTC,CASSLDGSGRLSGEQYF